Listed below are T cell receptor beta chains from one sample, sequenced in a study of shared clonotypes between healthy human individuals. This table comes from immunoSEQ multiplex PCR, and its TCRdb copy is limited to in-frame clones, with some not included. The table records 300,000 to 350,000 clones, about 73% of them present only once. The sequencing sample was made of memory CD4+ T cells sorted from blood. The receptors derive from a man aged 25 to 40 in good health. Both conserved end residues are trimmed from each CDR3. D genes are given only for firm matches.

V gene	J gene	D gene	CDR3 protein
TRBV7-8	TRBJ1-5	NA	ASSTQGLGNQPQH
TRBV6-1	TRBJ2-2	NA	ASSELNTGELF
TRBV19	TRBJ1-3	NA	ASTPQQVSGNTIY
TRBV9	TRBJ2-7	NA	ASSAGQPGYEQY
TRBV6-6	TRBJ2-1	NA	ASSYQLGDEQF
TRBV30	TRBJ2-7	NA	AWRQPSSYEQY
TRBV10-1	TRBJ2-2	NA	ASSESGRGAGELF
TRBV18	TRBJ2-1	TRBD2	ASSPLAGEGSEQF
TRBV28	TRBJ2-2	TRBD2	ASRPGLAGVGELF
TRBV6-6	TRBJ2-7	NA	ASNPSGGGAYEQY
TRBV29-1	TRBJ2-7	TRBD2	SAPAGGEQY
TRBV5-1	TRBJ2-3	TRBD2	ASSQLAGGADTQY
TRBV27	TRBJ1-2	NA	ASSPYPGKRNGYT
TRBV18	TRBJ2-7	NA	ASSPPSGPYEQY
TRBV11-2	TRBJ2-2	TRBD2	ASSLAGGYTGELF
TRBV5-4	TRBJ1-1	NA	ASSPGGTEAF
TRBV7-9	TRBJ1-4	NA	ASSLAEGTGWTPNEKLF
TRBV4-1	TRBJ1-2	TRBD1	ASSQDARGWYGYT
TRBV7-2	TRBJ1-2	NA	ASSLSLNYGYT
TRBV18	TRBJ2-7	NA	ASSPELEAYEQY
TRBV19	TRBJ1-5	NA	ASTEGAGLLPNQPQH
TRBV16	TRBJ1-2	NA	ASSQLSAYGYT
TRBV13	TRBJ2-5	TRBD2	ASSLGGLAGAETQY
TRBV7-3	TRBJ2-1	NA	ASSPTFSSYNEQF
TRBV5-4	TRBJ1-2	NA	ASSLSVSGGYT
TRBV5-1	TRBJ2-3	NA	ASSLAPSGYTDTQY
TRBV10-3	TRBJ2-7	TRBD2	AIGLAEIYEQY
TRBV28	TRBJ2-1	NA	ASSSTGQQF
TRBV18	TRBJ2-5	TRBD2	ASSQALAGAGETQY
TRBV6-5	TRBJ1-3	NA	ASSYQQPSSGNTIY
TRBV15	TRBJ2-5	NA	ATSSLLRAGSPLGETQY
TRBV14	TRBJ2-3	NA	ASSQDGPSMQY
TRBV14	TRBJ1-2	NA	ASSQRTSDMGYT
TRBV7-7	TRBJ1-3	NA	ASSLGLSSGNTIY
TRBV7-2	TRBJ1-2	NA	ASSLVPANYGYT
TRBV9	TRBJ1-2	TRBD1	ASSVVTGQGLVYT
TRBV6-1	TRBJ2-1	NA	ASIDYNEQF
TRBV29-1	TRBJ2-1	NA	SVEGGTSSYNEQF
TRBV11-2	TRBJ2-4	NA	ASSFLTLAKNIQY
TRBV11-2	TRBJ2-3	NA	ASSLVVGTDTQY
TRBV6-6	TRBJ2-1	TRBD2	ASRILAGANEQF
TRBV29-1	TRBJ2-5	NA	SGTTAHRTQY
TRBV5-6	TRBJ2-3	NA	ASSGGTQY
TRBV5-1	TRBJ2-3	NA	ASSRSITDTQY
TRBV10-3	TRBJ1-4	NA	AISAISGTNEKLF
TRBV7-9	TRBJ2-1	TRBD2	ASVSGSAYNEQF
TRBV5-1	TRBJ2-7	TRBD1	ASSFEPGQGYEQY
TRBV6-5	TRBJ1-3	TRBD1	ATRTGPRPGNTIY
TRBV5-4	TRBJ2-7	NA	ASSPKLPGYEQY
TRBV14	TRBJ2-1	TRBD2	ASSHRSGGSLSEQF
TRBV27	TRBJ1-1	NA	ASSRSTGRMNTEAF
TRBV28	TRBJ2-2	NA	ASSLPQGHSGELF
TRBV10-1	TRBJ2-1	NA	ASSEWAGTEQF